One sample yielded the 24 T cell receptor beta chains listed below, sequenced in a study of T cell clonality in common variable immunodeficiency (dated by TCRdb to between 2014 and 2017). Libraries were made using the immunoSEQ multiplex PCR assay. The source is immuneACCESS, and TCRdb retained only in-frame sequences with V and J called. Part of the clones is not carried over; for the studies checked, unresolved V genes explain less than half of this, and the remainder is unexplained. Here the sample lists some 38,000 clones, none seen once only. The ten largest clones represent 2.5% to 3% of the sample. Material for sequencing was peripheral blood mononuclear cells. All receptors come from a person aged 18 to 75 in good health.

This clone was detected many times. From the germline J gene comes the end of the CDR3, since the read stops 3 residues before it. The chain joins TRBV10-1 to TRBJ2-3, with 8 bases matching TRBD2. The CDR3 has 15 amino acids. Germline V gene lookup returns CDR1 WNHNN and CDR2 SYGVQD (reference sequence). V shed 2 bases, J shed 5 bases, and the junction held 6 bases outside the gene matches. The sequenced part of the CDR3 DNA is TGCGCCAGCAGTGAGGGCGGGACTAGGGAAGATACG. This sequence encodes CASSEGGTREDT. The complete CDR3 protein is CASSEGGTREDTQYF.

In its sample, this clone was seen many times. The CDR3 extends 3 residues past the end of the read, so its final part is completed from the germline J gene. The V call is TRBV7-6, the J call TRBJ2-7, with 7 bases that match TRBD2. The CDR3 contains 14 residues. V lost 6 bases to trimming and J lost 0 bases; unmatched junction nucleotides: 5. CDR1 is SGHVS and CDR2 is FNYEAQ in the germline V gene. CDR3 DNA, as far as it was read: TGTGCCAGCAGTCTAAGCGGGGCCTCCTACGAG. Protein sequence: CASSLSGASYE. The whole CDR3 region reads CASSLSGASYEQYF.

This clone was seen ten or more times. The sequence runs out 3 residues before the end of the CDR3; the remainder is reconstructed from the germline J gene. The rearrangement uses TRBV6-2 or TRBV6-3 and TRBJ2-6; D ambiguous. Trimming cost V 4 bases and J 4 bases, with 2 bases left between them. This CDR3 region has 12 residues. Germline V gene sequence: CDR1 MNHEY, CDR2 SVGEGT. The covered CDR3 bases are TGTGCCAGCAGTTCAGGGGCCAACGTC. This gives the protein CASSSGANV. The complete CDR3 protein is CASSSGANVLTF.

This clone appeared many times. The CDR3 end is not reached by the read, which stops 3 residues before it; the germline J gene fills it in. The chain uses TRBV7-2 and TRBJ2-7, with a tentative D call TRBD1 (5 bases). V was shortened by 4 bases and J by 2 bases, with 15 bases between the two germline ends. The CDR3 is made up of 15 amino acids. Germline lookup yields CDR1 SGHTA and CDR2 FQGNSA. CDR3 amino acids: CASSSSTVRTYEQYF. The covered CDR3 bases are TGTGCCAGCAGCTCCTCGACAGTTAGAACCTACGAG.

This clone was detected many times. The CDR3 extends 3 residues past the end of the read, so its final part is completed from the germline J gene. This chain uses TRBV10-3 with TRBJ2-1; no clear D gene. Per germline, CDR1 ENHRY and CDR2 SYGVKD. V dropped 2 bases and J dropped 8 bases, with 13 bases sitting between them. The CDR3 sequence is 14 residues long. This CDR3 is CAISEVIKVHEQFF. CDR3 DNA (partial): TGTGCCATCAGTGAGGTTATCAAGGTCCATGAG.

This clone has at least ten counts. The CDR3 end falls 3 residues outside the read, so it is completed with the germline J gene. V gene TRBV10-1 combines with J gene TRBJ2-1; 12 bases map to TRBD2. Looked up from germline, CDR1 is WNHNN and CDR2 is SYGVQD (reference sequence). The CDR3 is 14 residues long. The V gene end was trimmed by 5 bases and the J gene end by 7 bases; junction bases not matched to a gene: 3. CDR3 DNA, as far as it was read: TGCGCCAGCAGTCTAGCGGGAGGGAGGAATGAG. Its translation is CASSLAGGRNE. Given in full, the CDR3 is CASSLAGGRNEQFF.

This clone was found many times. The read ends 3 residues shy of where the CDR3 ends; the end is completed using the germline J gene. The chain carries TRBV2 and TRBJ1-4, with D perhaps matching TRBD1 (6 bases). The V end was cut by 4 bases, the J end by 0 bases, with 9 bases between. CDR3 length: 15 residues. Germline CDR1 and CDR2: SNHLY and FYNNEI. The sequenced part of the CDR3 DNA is TGTGCCAGCAGTGGACAGGCTGCAACTAATGAAAAA. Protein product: CASSGQAATNEK. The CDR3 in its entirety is CASSGQAATNEKLFF.

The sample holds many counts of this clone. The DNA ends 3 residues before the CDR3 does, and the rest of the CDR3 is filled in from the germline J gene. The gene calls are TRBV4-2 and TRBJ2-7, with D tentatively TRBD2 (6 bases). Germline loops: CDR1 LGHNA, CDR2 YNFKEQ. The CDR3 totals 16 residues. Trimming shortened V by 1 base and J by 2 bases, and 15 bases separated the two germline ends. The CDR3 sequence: CASSQVGAGPTYEQYF. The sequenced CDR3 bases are TGTGCCAGCAGCCAAGTAGGTGCGGGGCCAACCTACGAG.

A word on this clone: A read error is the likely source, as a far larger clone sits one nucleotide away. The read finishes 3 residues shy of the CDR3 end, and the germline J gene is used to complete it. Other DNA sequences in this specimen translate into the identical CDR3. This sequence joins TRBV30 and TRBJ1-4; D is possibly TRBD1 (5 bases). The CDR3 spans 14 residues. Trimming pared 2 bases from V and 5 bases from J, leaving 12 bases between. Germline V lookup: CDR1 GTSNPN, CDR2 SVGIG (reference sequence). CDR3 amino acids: CAWSRTGGNEKLFF. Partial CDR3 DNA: TGTGCCTGGAGTCGGACGGGGGGGAATGAAAAA. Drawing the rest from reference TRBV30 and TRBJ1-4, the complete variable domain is SQTIHQWPATLVQPVGSPLSLECTVEGTSNPNLYWYRQAAGRGLQLLFYSVGIGQISSEVPQNLSASRPQDRQFILSSKKLLLSDSGFYLCAWSRTGGNEKLFFGSGTQLSVL.

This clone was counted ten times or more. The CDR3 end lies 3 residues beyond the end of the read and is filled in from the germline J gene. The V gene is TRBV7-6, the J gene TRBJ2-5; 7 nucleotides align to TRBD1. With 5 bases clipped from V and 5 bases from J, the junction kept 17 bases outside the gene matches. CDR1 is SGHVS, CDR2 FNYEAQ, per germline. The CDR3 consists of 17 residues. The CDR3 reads CASSNFPRGGAGETQYF. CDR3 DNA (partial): TGTGCCAGCAGCAATTTTCCCCGAGGGGGCGCGGGTGAGACC.

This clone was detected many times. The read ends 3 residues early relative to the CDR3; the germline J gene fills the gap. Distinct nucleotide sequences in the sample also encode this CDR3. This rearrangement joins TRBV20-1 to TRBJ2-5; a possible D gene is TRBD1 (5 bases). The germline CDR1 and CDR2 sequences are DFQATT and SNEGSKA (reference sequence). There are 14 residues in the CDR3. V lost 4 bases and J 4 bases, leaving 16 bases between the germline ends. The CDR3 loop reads CSAMVTGVIETQYF. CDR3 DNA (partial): TGCAGTGCTATGGTTACAGGAGTCATAGAGACC.

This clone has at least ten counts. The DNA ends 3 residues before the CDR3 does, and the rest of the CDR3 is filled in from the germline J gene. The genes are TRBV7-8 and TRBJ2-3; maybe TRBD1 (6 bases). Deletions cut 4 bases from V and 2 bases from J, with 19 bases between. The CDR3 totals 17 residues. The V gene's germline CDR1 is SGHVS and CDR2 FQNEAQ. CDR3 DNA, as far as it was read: TGTGCCAGCAGCTCCCGAGGGGGACGCCAGACCACAGATACG. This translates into CASSSRGGRQTTDT. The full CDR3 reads CASSSRGGRQTTDTQYF.

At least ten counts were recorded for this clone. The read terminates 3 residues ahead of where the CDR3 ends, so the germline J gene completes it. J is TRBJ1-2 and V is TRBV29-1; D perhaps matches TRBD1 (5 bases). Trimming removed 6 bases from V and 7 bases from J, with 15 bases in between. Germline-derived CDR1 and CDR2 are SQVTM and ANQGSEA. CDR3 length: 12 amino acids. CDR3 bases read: TGCAGCGTCGCAGAAGGGGTTAGTGGC. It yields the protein CSVAEGVSG. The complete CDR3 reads CSVAEGVSGYTF.

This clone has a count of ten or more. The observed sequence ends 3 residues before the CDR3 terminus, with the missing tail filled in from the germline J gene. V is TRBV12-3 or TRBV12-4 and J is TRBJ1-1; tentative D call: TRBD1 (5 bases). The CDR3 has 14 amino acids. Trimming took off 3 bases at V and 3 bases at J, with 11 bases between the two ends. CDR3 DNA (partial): TGTGCCAGCAGTTTCAGGGTTGCGTACACTGAA. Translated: CASSFRVAYTE. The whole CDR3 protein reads CASSFRVAYTEAFF.

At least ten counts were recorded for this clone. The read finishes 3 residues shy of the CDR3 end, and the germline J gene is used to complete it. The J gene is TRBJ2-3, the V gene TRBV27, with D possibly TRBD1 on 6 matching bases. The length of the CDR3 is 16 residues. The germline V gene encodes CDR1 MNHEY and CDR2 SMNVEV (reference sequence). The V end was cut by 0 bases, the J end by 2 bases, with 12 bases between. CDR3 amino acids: CASSLSTGNPTDTQYF. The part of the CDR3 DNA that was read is TGTGCCAGCAGTTTATCTACAGGGAACCCCACAGATACG.

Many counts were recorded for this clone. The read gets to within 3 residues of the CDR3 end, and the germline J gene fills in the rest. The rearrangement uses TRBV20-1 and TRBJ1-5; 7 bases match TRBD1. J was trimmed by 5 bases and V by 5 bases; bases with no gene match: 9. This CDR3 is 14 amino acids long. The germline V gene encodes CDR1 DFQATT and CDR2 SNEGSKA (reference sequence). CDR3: CSASTGRLYQPQHF. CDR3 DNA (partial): TGCAGTGCTTCGACAGGGAGACTTTATCAGCCC.

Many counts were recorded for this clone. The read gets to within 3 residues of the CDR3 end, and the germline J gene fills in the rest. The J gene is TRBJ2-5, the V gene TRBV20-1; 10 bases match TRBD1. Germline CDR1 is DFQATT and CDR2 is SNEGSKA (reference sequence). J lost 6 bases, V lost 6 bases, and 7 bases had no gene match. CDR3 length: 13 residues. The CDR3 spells CSAIRTGGKTQYF. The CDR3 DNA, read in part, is TGCAGTGCCATCCGGACAGGGGGTAAGACC.

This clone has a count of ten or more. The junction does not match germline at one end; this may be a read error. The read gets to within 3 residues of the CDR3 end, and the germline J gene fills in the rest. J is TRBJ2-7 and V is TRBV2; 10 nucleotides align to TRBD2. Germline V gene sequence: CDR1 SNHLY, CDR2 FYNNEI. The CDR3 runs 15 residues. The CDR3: CATSRTSGQSYEQYF. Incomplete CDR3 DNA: TGTGCCACCAGTCGGACTAGCGGCCAGTCCTACGAG.

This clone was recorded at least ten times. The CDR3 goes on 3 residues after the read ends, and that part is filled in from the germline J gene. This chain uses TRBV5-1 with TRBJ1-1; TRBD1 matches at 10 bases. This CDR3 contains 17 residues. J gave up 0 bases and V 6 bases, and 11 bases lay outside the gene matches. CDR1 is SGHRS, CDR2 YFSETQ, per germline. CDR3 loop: CASNPGQGTNMNTEAFF. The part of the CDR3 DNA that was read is TGCGCCAGCAACCCGGGACAGGGGACAAACATGAACACTGAA.

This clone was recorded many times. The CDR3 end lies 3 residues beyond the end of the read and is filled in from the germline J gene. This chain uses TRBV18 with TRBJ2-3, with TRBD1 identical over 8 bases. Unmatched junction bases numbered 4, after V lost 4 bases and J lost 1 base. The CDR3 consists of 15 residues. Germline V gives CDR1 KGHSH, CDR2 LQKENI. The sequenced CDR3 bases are TGTGCCAGCTCACTTCCGGGACAGGGCACAGATACG. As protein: CASSLPGQGTDT. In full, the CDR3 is CASSLPGQGTDTQYF. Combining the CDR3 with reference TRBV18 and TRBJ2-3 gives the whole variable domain NAGVMQNPRHLVRRRGQEARLRCSPMKGHSHVYWYRQLPEEGLKFMVYLQKENIIDESGMPKERFSAEFPKEGPSILRIQQVVRGDSAAYFCASSLPGQGTDTQYFGPGTRLTVL.

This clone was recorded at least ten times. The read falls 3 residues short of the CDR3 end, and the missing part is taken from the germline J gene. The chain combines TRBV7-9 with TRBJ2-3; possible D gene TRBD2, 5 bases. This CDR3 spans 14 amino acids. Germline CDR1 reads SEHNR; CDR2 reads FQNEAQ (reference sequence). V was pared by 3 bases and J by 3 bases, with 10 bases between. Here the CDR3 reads CASSLTGGTDTQYF. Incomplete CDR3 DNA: TGTGCCAGCAGCTTGACTGGAGGAACAGATACG.

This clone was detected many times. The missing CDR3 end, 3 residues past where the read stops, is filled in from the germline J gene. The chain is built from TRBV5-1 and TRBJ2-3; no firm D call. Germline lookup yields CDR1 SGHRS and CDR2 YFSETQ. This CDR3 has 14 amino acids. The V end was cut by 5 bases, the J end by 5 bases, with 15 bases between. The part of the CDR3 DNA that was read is TGCGCCAGCAGTTTTGACTCAGCTGGAGATACG. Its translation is CASSFDSAGDT. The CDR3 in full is CASSFDSAGDTQYF.

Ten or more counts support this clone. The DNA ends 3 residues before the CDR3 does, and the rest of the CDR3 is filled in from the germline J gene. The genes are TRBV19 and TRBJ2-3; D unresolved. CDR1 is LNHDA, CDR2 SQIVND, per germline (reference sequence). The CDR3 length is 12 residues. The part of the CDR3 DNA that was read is TGTGCCAGTAGTATTGGCCTGATGGCG. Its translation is CASSIGLMA. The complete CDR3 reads CASSIGLMAQYF. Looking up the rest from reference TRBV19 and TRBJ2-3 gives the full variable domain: DGGITQSPKYLFRKEGQNVTLSCEQNLNHDAMYWYRQDPGQGLRLIYYSQIVNDFQKGDIAEGYSVSREKKESFPLTVTSAQKNPTAFYLCASSIGLMAQYFGPGTRLTVL.

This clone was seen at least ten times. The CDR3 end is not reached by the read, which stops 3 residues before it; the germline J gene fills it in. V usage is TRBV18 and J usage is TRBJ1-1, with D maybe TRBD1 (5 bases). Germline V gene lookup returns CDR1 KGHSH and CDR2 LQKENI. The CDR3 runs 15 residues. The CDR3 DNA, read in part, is TGTGCCAGCTCACCAATCGTGACAGCCATCTCCGAA. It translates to CASSPIVTAISE. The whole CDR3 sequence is CASSPIVTAISEAFF.